These 28 T cell receptor beta chains were all obtained from the same sample, sequenced in a study of cytomegalovirus exposure and HLA in healthy donors. The PCR had 60 Vbeta and 13 Jbeta primers. TCRdb's table, derived via immunoSEQ multiplex PCR, lists solely in-frame clones and lacks some. The table for this sample gives around 150,000 clones. The material sequenced was PBMCs. Source of these receptors: a man in his thirties or forties in good health and CMV-seronegative.

The gene calls are TRBV10-2 and TRBJ1-4; no clear D. Germline assignment: CDR1 WSHSY and CDR2 SAAADI. Between the trimmed V and J ends, which lost 10 bases and 12 bases, there was a span of 9 bases. The CDR3 length is 9 residues. In nucleotides, the CDR3 is TGCGCCACCCCTACTCAACTGTTTTTT. Its protein is CATPTQLFF.

The CDR3 DNA reads as TGTGCCAGCAGCCTCAGGGTTCCGGAAACCGGGGAGCTGTTTTTT. Translation: CASSLRVPETGELFF. J is TRBJ2-2 and V is TRBV5-4; D is perhaps TRBD1 (5 bases). This CDR3 has 15 amino acids. Germline assignment: CDR1 SGHNT and CDR2 YYREEE (reference sequence). Trimming pared 4 bases from V and 5 bases from J, leaving 15 bases between.

The chain combines TRBV5-5 with TRBJ1-4, with 11 bases that match TRBD1. CDR1 is SGHKS, CDR2 YYEKEE, per germline (reference sequence). The length of the CDR3 is 16 residues. Losses at the gene ends were 4 bases for V and 5 bases for J; bases not matched to a gene: 7. The CDR3 sequence: CASSKGQGAWNEKLFF. In nucleotides, the CDR3 is TGTGCCAGCAGCAAAGGACAGGGGGCGTGGAATGAAAAACTGTTTTTT.

The chain carries TRBV2 and TRBJ2-3; D is perhaps TRBD1 (6 bases). CDR1 SNHLY and CDR2 FYNNEI come from the germline V gene. The length of the CDR3 is 12 residues. V was pared by 9 bases and J by 0 bases, with 7 bases between. Here the CDR3 DNA reads TGTGCCAGTGACAGGAGCACAGATACGCAGTATTTT. It yields the protein CASDRSTDTQYF.

The chain carries TRBV27 and TRBJ2-2; 8 bases align to TRBD1. The V gene end was trimmed by 6 bases and the J gene end by 9 bases; junction bases not matched to a gene: 12. Germline V CDR1 and CDR2: MNHEY, SMNVEV (reference sequence). This CDR3 region has 15 residues. The DNA of the CDR3 is TGTGCCAGCAGCCCTCTCGGACAGGGTATCAGGGAGCTGTTTTTT. As protein: CASSPLGQGIRELFF.

The CDR3 loop reads CAWSLPPTGMGEAFF. In DNA form, the CDR3 reads TGTGCCTGGAGCCTCCCCCCCACAGGGATGGGTGAAGCTTTCTTT. The rearrangement uses TRBV30 and TRBJ1-1; D might be TRBD1 (6 bases). CDR3 size: 15 residues. The V and J ends lost 3 bases and 7 bases respectively, with 21 bases between them. Germline CDR1 reads GTSNPN; CDR2 reads SVGIG (reference sequence).

The chain recombines TRBV5-4 with TRBJ2-3; D ambiguous. The germline V gene encodes CDR1 SGHNT and CDR2 YYREEE (reference sequence). The CDR3 sequence is 14 residues long. V shed 6 bases and J shed 3 bases, with 14 bases lying between them. In nucleotides, the CDR3 is TGTGCCAGCACCCGAGGAAGTAGGACAGATACGCAGTATTTT. Protein: CASTRGSRTDTQYF.

The chain links TRBV10-3 to TRBJ1-3; a weak D match, TRBD1 (5 bases). Trimming took off 0 bases at V and 2 bases at J, with 14 bases between the two ends. Germline CDR1 is ENHRY and CDR2 is SYGVKD. This CDR3 region has 17 residues. DNA of the CDR3: TGTGCCATCAGTGAGTCCGGCGCAGCGGGGGCTGGAAACACCATATATTTT. Translating gives CAISESGAAGAGNTIYF.

The gene calls are TRBV19 and TRBJ2-7; 8 bases agree with TRBD1. There are 14 residues in the CDR3. Trimming took 6 bases from V and 2 from J; bases not matched to a gene: 6. In germline, CDR1 is LNHDA, CDR2 SQIVND (reference sequence). As DNA, the CDR3 is TGTGCCAGTAGCCCCGGACAGGGAACCTACGAGCAGTACTTC. Translated, it gives CASSPGQGTYEQYF.

The V gene is TRBV19, the J gene TRBJ2-5; TRBD2 matches at 9 bases. The CDR3 has 14 residues. Germline values: CDR1 LNHDA, CDR2 SQIVND (reference sequence). Trimming took 5 bases from V and 4 from J; bases not matched to a gene: 5. Here the CDR3 reads CASSAQAGGETQYF. CDR3 DNA: TGTGCCAGTAGTGCTCAAGCGGGAGGAGAGACCCAGTACTTC.

The chain combines TRBV19 with TRBJ2-2; TRBD2 matches 10 bases. Germline V gene data show CDR1 as LNHDA and CDR2 as SQIVND (reference sequence). Trimming removed 5 bases from V and 7 bases from J; junction bases left unmatched: 4. The CDR3 is 14 amino acids. CDR3 sequence (DNA): TGTGCCAGTAGTGAAGCGGGAGGGATCGGGGAGCTGTTTTTT. Its translation is CASSEAGGIGELFF.

The chain couples TRBV10-1 to TRBJ1-1, with a weak D call TRBD1 (5 bases). The V gene lost 6 bases and the J gene lost 1 base, with 12 bases spanning the gap. The CDR3 loop spans 14 amino acids. Germline loops: CDR1 WNHNN, CDR2 SYGVQD (reference sequence). Here the CDR3 reads CASSPGLTNTEAFF. CDR3 nucleotide sequence: TGCGCCAGCAGCCCGGGACTGACGAACACTGAAGCTTTCTTT.

The CDR3 DNA reads as TGTGCCAGCAGTTTTGTTAGCGGGGCCTACGAGCAGTACTTC. Amino acid sequence: CASSFVSGAYEQYF. J is TRBJ2-7 and V is TRBV27; 8 positions agree with TRBD2. Germline CDR1 MNHEY, CDR2 SMNVEV (reference sequence). The CDR3 runs 14 residues. Trimming removed 3 bases from V and 2 bases from J; junction bases left unmatched: 3.

V is TRBV10-1 and J is TRBJ2-1, with D possibly being TRBD2 (5 bases). The ends were cut back, 4 bases at V and 7 bases at J, with 11 bases in the middle. Germline V gene data show CDR1 as WNHNN and CDR2 as SYGVQD (reference sequence). The CDR3 is made up of 13 amino acids. This CDR3 is CASSGARVNEQFF. The CDR3 DNA reads TGCGCCAGCAGTGGAGCGCGGGTTAATGAGCAGTTCTTC.

The chain employs TRBV28 and TRBJ1-2; no firm D call. CDR3 size: 17 residues. CDR1 and CDR2 (germline): MDHEN, SYDVKM. V lost 5 bases, J lost 1 base, and 20 bases lay in between. This CDR3 is CASSPSVFQRGNYGYTF. CDR3 bases: TGTGCCAGCAGTCCGTCCGTATTCCAGAGAGGTAACTATGGCTACACCTTC.

This chain links TRBV30 with TRBJ1-2; no firm D call. CDR3 size: 13 residues. Trimming pared 1 base from V and 6 bases from J, leaving 12 bases between. Germline values: CDR1 GTSNPN, CDR2 SVGIG (reference sequence). The CDR3 coding sequence is TGTGCCTGGAGTGCGAACGGACTGAATGGCTACACCTTC. Translating it yields CAWSANGLNGYTF.

The chain recombines TRBV4-1 with TRBJ2-3; 8 bases map to TRBD2. The V gene end was trimmed by 1 base and the J gene end by 2 bases; junction bases not matched to a gene: 5. The CDR3 covers 16 residues. Germline V gene sequence: CDR1 MGHRA, CDR2 YSYEKL. The CDR3 coding sequence is TGCGCCAGCAGCCAAGGAGCGGGAGTTAACACAGATACGCAGTATTTT. This sequence encodes CASSQGAGVNTDTQYF.

The chain employs TRBV5-1 and TRBJ2-1; tentatively, D is TRBD1 (6 bases). CDR3 size: 12 residues. Deletions cut 7 bases from V and 4 bases from J, with 9 bases between. CDR1 is SGHRS, CDR2 YFSETQ, per germline. The CDR3 DNA follows: TGCGCCAGCTCAAGGGGGTACAATGAGCAGTTCTTC. Translating gives CASSRGYNEQFF.

The chain recombines TRBV19 with TRBJ1-4; maybe TRBD1 (5 bases). The ends were cut back, 3 bases at V and 10 bases at J, with 15 bases in the middle. The CDR3 runs to 14 residues. Germline assignment: CDR1 LNHDA and CDR2 SQIVND (reference sequence). CDR3 amino acids: CASSMAGIGGKLFF. The CDR3 DNA reads TGTGCCAGTAGTATGGCAGGGATCGGCGGAAAACTGTTTTTT.

The chain carries TRBV18 and TRBJ2-7, with D unresolved. This CDR3 has 14 amino acids. V was cut by 6 bases and J by 3 bases, with 15 bases left in between. Germline V gene data show CDR1 as KGHSH and CDR2 as LQKENI. The chain's CDR3 is CASSPSDRGYEQYF. CDR3 coding DNA: TGTGCCAGCTCGCCCTCCGACCGAGGCTACGAGCAGTACTTC. Drawing the rest from reference TRBV18 and TRBJ2-7, the complete variable domain is NAGVMQNPRHLVRRRGQEARLRCSPMKGHSHVYWYRQLPEEGLKFMVYLQKENIIDESGMPKERFSAEFPKEGPSILRIQQVVRGDSAAYFCASSPSDRGYEQYFGPGTRLTVT.

V and J are TRBV10-3 and TRBJ2-7; 8 nucleotides agree with TRBD2. Germline V lookup: CDR1 ENHRY, CDR2 SYGVKD. Trimming took 3 bases from V and 2 from J; bases not matched to a gene: 6. This CDR3 contains 15 residues. CDR3 in amino acids: CAISEEAGGAYEQYF. DNA of the CDR3: TGTGCCATCAGTGAAGAGGCGGGAGGCGCCTACGAGCAGTACTTC.

The chain has TRBV30 and TRBJ1-2, with TRBD1 matching 11 bases. The junction had 12 bases not matched to a gene; V was cut back by 3 bases and J by 3 bases. This CDR3 spans 17 amino acids. The germline V gene encodes CDR1 GTSNPN and CDR2 SVGIG (reference sequence). The CDR3 DNA is TGTGCCTGGAGGGAACCTCGGACAGGGGGCTTTCACTATGGCTACACCTTC. Protein sequence: CAWREPRTGGFHYGYTF.

The V gene is TRBV6-6, the J gene TRBJ1-2, with D tentatively TRBD1 (5 bases). This CDR3 has 12 amino acids. V was clipped by 8 bases and J by 4 bases, with 11 bases between them. Germline lookup yields CDR1 MNHNY and CDR2 SVGAGI (reference sequence). The CDR3 sequence is CASRGGSYGYTF. The CDR3 DNA sequence: TGTGCCAGCCGGGGCGGGAGCTATGGCTACACCTTC.

This chain uses TRBV10-1 with TRBJ2-7; D is unclear. Between the trimmed V and J ends, which lost 4 bases and 2 bases, there was a span of 9 bases. The V gene's germline CDR1 is WNHNN and CDR2 SYGVQD (reference sequence). The CDR3 extends over 13 amino acids. The CDR3 sequence is CASSATATYEQYF. The CDR3 bases are TGCGCCAGCAGTGCCACAGCTACCTACGAGCAGTACTTC.

The V and J genes are TRBV5-1 and TRBJ2-5, with D perhaps matching TRBD2 (5 bases). The V gene lost 3 bases and the J gene lost 0 bases, with 27 bases spanning the gap. The CDR3 totals 20 residues. Per the germline V gene, CDR1 is SGHRS and CDR2 is YFSETQ. CDR3 bases: TGCGCCAGCAGCTCCCGCTCCCGGGCTAGCAGTCCAAAGTACCAAGAGACCCAGTACTTC. Translating it yields CASSSRSRASSPKYQETQYF.

This rearrangement joins TRBV9 to TRBJ2-7; the D gene is possibly TRBD2 (6 bases). In germline, CDR1 is SGDLS, CDR2 YYNGEE. Trimming left V 4 bases short and J 2 bases short, with 13 bases between. The CDR3 loop spans 14 amino acids. CDR3 bases: TGTGCCAGCAGCATTCGGGACTCGGCCTACGAGCAGTACTTC. As protein: CASSIRDSAYEQYF. Based on the CDR3 plus reference TRBV9 and TRBJ2-7, the full variable domain is DSGVTQTPKHLITATGQRVTLRCSPRSGDLSVYWYQQSLDQGLQFLIQYYNGEERAKGNILERFSAQQFPDLHSELNLSSLELGDSALYFCASSIRDSAYEQYFGPGTRLTVT.

The chain is built from TRBV5-1 and TRBJ2-5; possibly TRBD1 for D (5 bases). The last part of the DNA fits TRBJ2-7 better; the J call may be wrong. In germline, CDR1 is SGHRS, CDR2 YFSETQ. CDR3 length: 14 residues. This CDR3 reads CASSSTARAYEQYF. CDR3 in DNA: TGCGCCAGCAGCTCGACAGCTCGAGCCTACGAGCAGTACTTC.

The rearrangement links TRBV6-5 to TRBJ2-7; maybe TRBD2 (7 bases). This CDR3 has 15 residues. CDR1 and CDR2 (germline): MNHEY, SVGAGI. The V and J ends lost 10 bases and 4 bases respectively, with 23 bases between them. CDR3 residues: CATRGGGSYDYEQYF. CDR3 nucleotide sequence: TGTGCCACTAGAGGGGGAGGGTCTTACGATTACGAGCAGTACTTC.